The sequence of this T cell receptor beta chain was determined in a study of cytomegalovirus exposure and HLA in healthy donors. 13 Jbeta primers and 60 Vbeta primers were used for the PCR. Method: immunoSEQ multiplex PCR; TCRdb's copy keeps in-frame clones and lacks some. Of more than 140,000 clones listed, about 80% are singletons. J gave up 1 base and V 3 bases, and 3 bases lay outside the gene matches. The V gene's germline CDR1 is KGHSH and CDR2 LQKENI. CDR3 length: 16 amino acids. Turning to this clone: Its antigen is undetermined.

Whole-study findings and limits: Beyond CMV serostatus, there was no information to go on about immune exposure. When analyzed later, the rates of TCR association showed variation by HLA locus, with DRB1 the most and HLA-C the fewest. Most CMV-associated TCR beta chains were later found to appear HLA-restricted.

This receptor was obtained from a man aged 25-45 years in good health and CMV-seropositive. The chain recombines TRBV18 with TRBJ2-3; 11 nucleotides align to TRBD2. Sequencing was performed on PBMCs. The CDR3 nucleotides read TGTGCCAGCTCACCGGGACTAGCGGCTGGCACAGATACGCAGTATTTT. This codes for CASSPGLAAGTDTQYF.